The sequence of this T cell receptor beta chain was determined in a study of cytomegalovirus exposure and HLA in healthy donors. As for the study in general: An earlier analysis identified approximately 110 million unique TCR beta sequences in about 200 million T cells.

In the PCR, 60 Vbeta and 13 Jbeta primers were used. The data were produced by immunoSEQ multiplex PCR, yet TCRdb's version contains in-frame clones alone and is incomplete. Of around 120,000 clones listed, approximately 80% are singletons. V was trimmed by 6 bases and J by 6 bases, leaving 18 bases between them. The CDR3 totals 14 residues. Germline V gene lookup returns CDR1 SNHLY and CDR2 FYNNEI. The TCR originated in a girl aged 2-9 years in good health and CMV-seronegative. J is TRBJ2-7 and V is TRBV2, with a tentative D call TRBD1 (8 bases). Sequenced sample: PBMCs. DNA for the CDR3: TGTGCCAGCAGGATTAACAGGGGGGGCGGCGAGCAGTACTTC. Its protein is CASRINRGGGEQYF.